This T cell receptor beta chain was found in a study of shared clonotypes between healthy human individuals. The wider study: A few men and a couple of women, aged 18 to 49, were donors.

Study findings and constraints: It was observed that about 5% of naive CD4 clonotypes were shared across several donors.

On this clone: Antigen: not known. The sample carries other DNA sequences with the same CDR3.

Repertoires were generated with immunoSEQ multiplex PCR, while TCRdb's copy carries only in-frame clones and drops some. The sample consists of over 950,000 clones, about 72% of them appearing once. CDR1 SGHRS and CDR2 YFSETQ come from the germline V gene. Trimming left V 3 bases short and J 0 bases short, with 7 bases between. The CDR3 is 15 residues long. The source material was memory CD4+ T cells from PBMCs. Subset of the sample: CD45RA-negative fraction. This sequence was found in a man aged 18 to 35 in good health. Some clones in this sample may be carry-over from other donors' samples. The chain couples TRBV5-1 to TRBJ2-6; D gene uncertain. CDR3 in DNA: TGCGCCAGCAGCTCGACCGGCTCTGGGGCCAACGTCCTGACTTTC. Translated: CASSSTGSGANVLTF.